A selection of T cell receptor beta chains follows, all from one sample in a study of T cells in Graves' hyperthyroidism and ophthalmopathy. In TCRdb, the multiplex PCR reads were re-called with MiXCR into one record per CDR3 protein. The sample includes 540,000 or so distinct CDR3 sequences, approximately 14% of them seen just once. Sequencing input: blood. These receptors were collected from a woman in her 30s with Graves' hyperthyroidism. Each CDR3 is given with its conserved first and last residue. Fields, in order: CDR3 protein, CDR3 DNA, J gene, D gene, clone size, V gene. A D gene is named only where the DNA matches it firmly. Where a row states a size, it is once, few, many or the class of an expanded clone; other rows omit it.

cdr3_aa: CASTWGSNSPLHF
cdr3_nt: TGTGCCAGCACGTGGGGGAGTAATTCACCCCTCCACTTT
j_call: TRBJ1-6
d_call: NA
clone_size: many
v_call: TRBV2

cdr3_aa: CAVRASGNTIYF
cdr3_nt: TGCGCCGTTCGGGCCTCTGGAAACACCATATATTTT
j_call: TRBJ1-3
d_call: NA
clone_size: few
v_call: TRBV20-1

cdr3_aa: CAWGRTRQETQYF
cdr3_nt: TGTGCCTGGGGACGGACTAGACAAGAGACCCAGTACTTC
j_call: TRBJ2-5
d_call: TRBD2
clone_size: many
v_call: TRBV30

cdr3_aa: CASSLGGDIINEQFF
cdr3_nt: TGTGCCAGCAGCCTTGGGGGGGACATTATCAATGAGCAGTTCTTC
j_call: TRBJ2-1
d_call: NA
clone_size: many
v_call: TRBV11-2

cdr3_aa: CASSLLGLIYNEQFF
cdr3_nt: TGCGCCAGCAGCCTCCTGGGACTAATCTACAATGAGCAGTTCTTC
j_call: TRBJ2-1
d_call: TRBD2
clone_size: few
v_call: TRBV5-5

cdr3_aa: CASSPRQGGTYEQYF
cdr3_nt: TGTGCCAGCAGCCCGAGACAGGGAGGGACCTACGAGCAGTACTTC
j_call: TRBJ2-7
d_call: NA
clone_size: many
v_call: TRBV7-9

cdr3_aa: CASSFWDDTEAFF
cdr3_nt: TGTGCCAGCAGTTTTTGGGACGACACTGAAGCTTTCTTT
j_call: TRBJ1-1
d_call: NA
clone_size: many
v_call: TRBV12-3/TRBV12-4

cdr3_aa: CSVEKGLAVYNEQFF
cdr3_nt: TGCAGCGTCGAGAAGGGACTAGCGGTCTACAATGAGCAGTTCTTC
j_call: TRBJ2-1
d_call: TRBD2
clone_size: many
v_call: TRBV29-1

cdr3_aa: CASRRTSDSEQFF
cdr3_nt: TGTGCCAGCAGAAGGACTAGCGATAGTGAGCAGTTCTTC
j_call: TRBJ2-1
d_call: TRBD2
clone_size: NA
v_call: TRBV6-5

cdr3_aa: CATYFGDQSNYGYTF
cdr3_nt: TGTGCCACCTATTTTGGGGATCAAAGTAACTATGGCTACACCTTC
j_call: TRBJ1-2
d_call: NA
clone_size: many
v_call: TRBV12-3/TRBV12-4

cdr3_aa: CASRAGTGYYEQYF
cdr3_nt: TGTGCCAGCAGAGCCGGGACAGGGTACTACGAGCAGTACTTC
j_call: TRBJ2-7
d_call: TRBD1
clone_size: many
v_call: TRBV2

cdr3_aa: CASSARRLSYEQYF
cdr3_nt: TGTGCCAGCAGCGCTCGCCGACTGTCATACGAGCAGTACTTC
j_call: TRBJ2-7
d_call: NA
clone_size: few
v_call: TRBV7-2

cdr3_aa: CASSFLPGDSTDTQYF
cdr3_nt: TGTGCCAGCAGCTTTCTTCCTGGCGACAGCACAGATACGCAGTATTTT
j_call: TRBJ2-3
d_call: NA
clone_size: many
v_call: TRBV5-5

cdr3_aa: CASSEPGLAGTSTDTQYF
cdr3_nt: TGTGCCAGCAGCGAGCCGGGACTAGCGGGCACTAGCACAGATACGCAGTATTTT
j_call: TRBJ2-3
d_call: TRBD2
clone_size: NA
v_call: TRBV11-2

cdr3_aa: CATTLGSSQGTGELFF
cdr3_nt: TGTGCCACCACCCTCGGGTCCTCCCAGGGCACCGGGGAGCTGTTTTTT
j_call: TRBJ2-2
d_call: NA
clone_size: NA
v_call: TRBV24-1

cdr3_aa: CASSPDSYSGNTIYF
cdr3_nt: TGTGCCAGCAGCCCCGACAGCTACTCTGGAAACACCATATATTTT
j_call: TRBJ1-3
d_call: NA
clone_size: many
v_call: TRBV28

cdr3_aa: CSVRARGNYEQYF
cdr3_nt: NA
j_call: TRBJ2-7
d_call: NA
clone_size: many
v_call: TRBV29-1

cdr3_aa: CASSQDPTTTGGNQPQHF
cdr3_nt: TGCGCCAGCAGCCAAGACCCGACTACTACAGGGGGCAATCAGCCCCAGCATTTT
j_call: TRBJ1-5
d_call: TRBD1
clone_size: few
v_call: TRBV4-3

cdr3_aa: CASSRRTGYEQYF
cdr3_nt: TGTGCCAGCAGCAGACGGACAGGCTACGAGCAGTACTTC
j_call: TRBJ2-7
d_call: TRBD1
clone_size: many
v_call: TRBV11-3

cdr3_aa: CASSLLGTRGADTQYF
cdr3_nt: TGTGCCAGCAGTTTACTCGGGACTAGGGGGGCAGATACGCAGTATTTT
j_call: TRBJ2-3
d_call: TRBD2
clone_size: many
v_call: TRBV27

cdr3_aa: CASSYRAPSTEAFF
cdr3_nt: TGTGCCAGCAGTTACAGGGCACCCTCCACTGAAGCTTTCTTT
j_call: TRBJ1-1
d_call: NA
clone_size: few
v_call: TRBV6-5

cdr3_aa: CASSIERRETQYF
cdr3_nt: TGTGCCAGTAGTATAGAGCGGAGAGAGACCCAGTACTTC
j_call: TRBJ2-5
d_call: NA
clone_size: NA
v_call: TRBV19

cdr3_aa: CSAPYGRSSFSEQFF
cdr3_nt: TGCAGTGCTCCTTACGGACGTTCTAGTTTCAGTGAGCAGTTCTTC
j_call: TRBJ2-1
d_call: NA
clone_size: many
v_call: TRBV20-1

cdr3_aa: CASSLRVRGLTDTQYF
cdr3_nt: TGTGCCAGCAGCTTAAGGGTGCGGGGACTTACAGATACGCAGTATTTT
j_call: TRBJ2-3
d_call: NA
clone_size: NA
v_call: TRBV7-2

cdr3_aa: CAWSVSGLSTGELFF
cdr3_nt: TGTGCCTGGAGTGTATCGGGGCTTTCAACCGGGGAGCTGTTTTTT
j_call: TRBJ2-2
d_call: NA
clone_size: many
v_call: TRBV30

cdr3_aa: CASSQGLASTYEQYF
cdr3_nt: TGTGCCAGCAGCCAGGGACTAGCGAGTACCTACGAGCAGTACTTC
j_call: TRBJ2-7
d_call: TRBD2
clone_size: NA
v_call: TRBV6-1

cdr3_aa: CAWSVRPGDSGNTIYF
cdr3_nt: TGTGCCTGGAGTGTACGTCCCGGGGACTCTGGAAACACCATATATTTT
j_call: TRBJ1-3
d_call: NA
clone_size: many
v_call: TRBV30

cdr3_aa: CASSLEGRNYEQYF
cdr3_nt: TGTGCCAGCAGCTTAGAGGGCAGGAACTACGAGCAGTACTTC
j_call: TRBJ2-7
d_call: NA
clone_size: many
v_call: TRBV7-2

cdr3_aa: CASSYLAGEYTGELFF
cdr3_nt: TGTGCCAGCAGTTACCTTGCGGGAGAGTACACCGGGGAGCTGTTTTTT
j_call: TRBJ2-2
d_call: TRBD2
clone_size: NA
v_call: TRBV2

cdr3_aa: CASSHRGSGRGEREQFF
cdr3_nt: TGTGCCAGCAGTCACAGGGGTAGCGGGAGAGGGGAACGTGAGCAGTTCTTC
j_call: TRBJ2-1
d_call: TRBD2
clone_size: NA
v_call: TRBV12-3/TRBV12-4

cdr3_aa: CASSEGAGTGVETQYF
cdr3_nt: TGTGCCAGCAGTGAAGGGGCCGGGACAGGGGTGGAGACCCAGTACTTC
j_call: TRBJ2-5
d_call: TRBD1
clone_size: NA
v_call: TRBV7-9

cdr3_aa: CASSPPGLAGLGSDTQYF
cdr3_nt: TGTGCCAGCAGCCCCCCAGGACTAGCGGGATTGGGATCGGATACGCAGTATTTT
j_call: TRBJ2-3
d_call: TRBD2
clone_size: many
v_call: TRBV7-2

cdr3_aa: CASSLGHSYERYF
cdr3_nt: TGTGCCAGCAGTTTAGGACACTCCTACGAGCGGTACTTC
j_call: TRBJ2-7
d_call: NA
clone_size: NA
v_call: TRBV27

cdr3_aa: CSASTREVLNEQFF
cdr3_nt: TGCAGTGCTAGCACGCGGGAGGTACTCAATGAGCAGTTCTTC
j_call: TRBJ2-1
d_call: TRBD2
clone_size: few
v_call: TRBV20-1

cdr3_aa: CAISSPSRHPDTQYF
cdr3_nt: TGTGCCATCAGCTCCCCTTCCCGCCATCCAGATACGCAGTATTTT
j_call: TRBJ2-3
d_call: NA
clone_size: many
v_call: TRBV10-3

cdr3_aa: CSARTGGASDTGELFF
cdr3_nt: TGCAGTGCGAGGACAGGGGGCGCGTCGGACACCGGGGAGCTGTTTTTT
j_call: TRBJ2-2
d_call: TRBD1
clone_size: NA
v_call: TRBV20-1

cdr3_aa: CASRITGTVLYEQYF
cdr3_nt: TGTGCCAGCAGAATAACCGGGACAGTACTCTACGAGCAGTACTTC
j_call: TRBJ2-7
d_call: TRBD1
clone_size: many
v_call: TRBV6-1

cdr3_aa: CAWSVPWTSNTDTQYF
cdr3_nt: TGTGCCTGGAGTGTTCCTTGGACTAGTAACACAGATACGCAGTATTTT
j_call: TRBJ2-3
d_call: TRBD2
clone_size: few
v_call: TRBV30

cdr3_aa: CASSPHPGLAAEQFF
cdr3_nt: TGTGCCAGCAGTCCCCATCCGGGACTAGCGGCTGAGCAGTTCTTC
j_call: TRBJ2-1
d_call: TRBD2
clone_size: few
v_call: TRBV6-1

cdr3_aa: CASSLPLTGGDPQETQYF
cdr3_nt: TGTGCCAGCAGCTTGCCGCTTACGGGTGGGGACCCACAAGAGACCCAGTACTTC
j_call: TRBJ2-5
d_call: NA
clone_size: NA
v_call: TRBV5-6

cdr3_aa: CASSVMGLAGYEQYF
cdr3_nt: TGTGCCAGCAGTGTGATGGGACTAGCGGGTTACGAGCAGTACTTC
j_call: TRBJ2-7
d_call: TRBD2
clone_size: many
v_call: TRBV28

cdr3_aa: CASSEEAGVAYEQYF
cdr3_nt: TGTGCCAGCAGTGAAGAGGCAGGGGTTGCCTACGAGCAGTACTTC
j_call: TRBJ2-7
d_call: NA
clone_size: few
v_call: TRBV6-1

cdr3_aa: CASSQRTGPYEQYF
cdr3_nt: TGTGCCAGCAGCCAACGGACAGGACCGTACGAGCAGTACTTC
j_call: TRBJ2-7
d_call: TRBD1
clone_size: few
v_call: TRBV14

cdr3_aa: CAWSLGNQETQYF
cdr3_nt: TGTGCCTGGAGTCTGGGGAACCAAGAGACCCAGTACTTC
j_call: TRBJ2-5
d_call: NA
clone_size: many
v_call: TRBV30

cdr3_aa: CASSSGTGEETQYF
cdr3_nt: TGTGCCAGCAGCTCCGGGACAGGGGAAGAGACCCAGTACTTC
j_call: TRBJ2-5
d_call: TRBD1
clone_size: many
v_call: TRBV7-2

cdr3_aa: CASSYGTELNQPQHF
cdr3_nt: TGTGCCAGCAGCTACGGGACAGAGTTAAATCAGCCCCAGCATTTT
j_call: TRBJ1-5
d_call: TRBD1
clone_size: few
v_call: TRBV11-2

cdr3_aa: CASSTDWRAEAFF
cdr3_nt: TGTGCCAGCAGTACGGACTGGCGCGCTGAAGCTTTCTTT
j_call: TRBJ1-1
d_call: NA
clone_size: many
v_call: TRBV6-1

cdr3_aa: CASSEGQGARYGYTF
cdr3_nt: TGTGCCAGCAGTGAGGGACAGGGAGCGCGCTATGGCTACACCTTC
j_call: TRBJ1-2
d_call: TRBD1
clone_size: many
v_call: TRBV6-1

cdr3_aa: CASSPVQEDEQYF
cdr3_nt: TGTGCCAGCAGTCCGGTTCAGGAGGACGAGCAGTACTTC
j_call: TRBJ2-7
d_call: NA
clone_size: many
v_call: TRBV27

cdr3_aa: CASSPDGSNSRLGEQYF
cdr3_nt: TGTGCCAGCAGCCCTGACGGGAGCAATTCCCGCCTGGGCGAGCAGTACTTC
j_call: TRBJ2-7
d_call: NA
clone_size: NA
v_call: TRBV6-2/TRBV6-3

cdr3_aa: CASSQGGTGGTYEQHF
cdr3_nt: TGCGCCAGCAGCCAGGGGGGGACAGGGGGAACCTACGAGCAGCACTTC
j_call: TRBJ2-7
d_call: TRBD1
clone_size: NA
v_call: TRBV4-1

cdr3_aa: CASSKGQGVLETQYF
cdr3_nt: TGTGCCAGCAGCAAGGGACAGGGGGTATTAGAGACCCAGTACTTC
j_call: TRBJ2-5
d_call: TRBD1
clone_size: many
v_call: TRBV7-7

cdr3_aa: CASSRDREYQPQHF
cdr3_nt: TGTGCCAGCAGCCGAGACAGGGAGTATCAGCCCCAGCATTTT
j_call: TRBJ1-5
d_call: TRBD1
clone_size: many
v_call: TRBV28

cdr3_aa: CASSLEWGGNQPQHF
cdr3_nt: TGTGCCAGCAGCTTGGAGTGGGGTGGTAATCAGCCCCAGCATTTT
j_call: TRBJ1-5
d_call: NA
clone_size: NA
v_call: TRBV5-5

cdr3_aa: CSVSGQPQDRTDTQYF
cdr3_nt: TGCAGCGTGTCCGGACAGCCGCAAGATCGTACAGATACGCAGTATTTT
j_call: TRBJ2-3
d_call: NA
clone_size: NA
v_call: TRBV29-1

cdr3_aa: CASSNTRPGRDTGELFF
cdr3_nt: TGCGCCAGCAGCAACACCCGGCCGGGGCGGGACACCGGGGAGCTGTTTTTT
j_call: TRBJ2-2
d_call: NA
clone_size: NA
v_call: TRBV7-3

cdr3_aa: CAWSVQGGHEKLFF
cdr3_nt: TGTGCCTGGAGTGTCCAAGGTGGGCATGAAAAACTGTTTTTT
j_call: TRBJ1-4
d_call: NA
clone_size: many
v_call: TRBV30

cdr3_aa: CSARRTGDEKLFF
cdr3_nt: TGCAGTGCCAGGAGGACAGGGGATGAAAAACTGTTTTTT
j_call: TRBJ1-4
d_call: TRBD1
clone_size: many
v_call: TRBV20-1